This T cell receptor (beta chain) was sequenced for a study of blood T cells in healthy people across ages. Points from the study as a whole: One million T cells yielded diversity estimates that were considered underestimates.

CDR3 length: 12 residues. V shed 6 bases and J shed 8 bases, with 8 bases lying between them. The germline gives CDR1 ENHRY, CDR2 SYGVKD. Then a second PCR, running roughly 7 to 11 cycles, was carried out with a sample-barcoded 5' primer and a J-beta primer mix. MiXCR, applied by TCRdb to the 5' RACE reads, yields one record per CDR3 protein. The sample contains about 1.6 million distinct CDR3 sequences, almost 35% of which appear only once. This clonotype was counted between two and nine times. Its specificity is unknown. Sequenced input: blood. The origin of this receptor is a woman in her thirties in good health. The chain joins TRBV10-3 to TRBJ1-6, with a possible D match to TRBD1 (6 bases). Here the CDR3 DNA reads TGTGCCATCAGAAACAGGGATTCACCCCTCCACTTT. Translating it yields CAIRNRDSPLHF.